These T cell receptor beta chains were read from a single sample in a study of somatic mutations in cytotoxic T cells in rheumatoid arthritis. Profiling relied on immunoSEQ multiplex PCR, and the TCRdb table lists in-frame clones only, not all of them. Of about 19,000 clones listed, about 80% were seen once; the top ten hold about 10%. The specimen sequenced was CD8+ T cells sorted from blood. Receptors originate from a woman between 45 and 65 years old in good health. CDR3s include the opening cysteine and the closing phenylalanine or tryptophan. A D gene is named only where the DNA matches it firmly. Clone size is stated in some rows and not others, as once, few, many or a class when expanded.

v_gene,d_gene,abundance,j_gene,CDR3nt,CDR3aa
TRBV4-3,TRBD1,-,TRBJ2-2,TGCGCCAGCAGCCAAGAAGGGACAGCGAACACCGGGGAGCTGTTTTTT,CASSQEGTANTGELFF
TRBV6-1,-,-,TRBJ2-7,TGTGCCAGCAGTGAGATTGCCAACTACGAGCAGTACTTC,CASSEIANYEQYF
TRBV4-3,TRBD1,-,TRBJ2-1,TGCGCCAGCAGTAATTTTGGGACCACAGGGGCCCACAATGAGCAGTTCTTC,CASSNFGTTGAHNEQFF
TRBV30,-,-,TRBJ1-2,TGTGCCTGGAGCCTTTTTTTTGGGGAAGATAACTATGGCTACACCTTC,CAWSLFFGEDNYGYTF
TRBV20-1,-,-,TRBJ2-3,TGCAGTGCCGACTATCAGAATACGCAGTATTTT,CSADYQNTQYF
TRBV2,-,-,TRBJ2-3,TGTGCCAGCAGTGAGTGGGGAAACACAGATACGCAGTATTTT,CASSEWGNTDTQYF
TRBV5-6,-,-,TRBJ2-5,TGTGCCAGCAGCTACGGGCTAGGGGGGACCCAGTACTTC,CASSYGLGGTQYF
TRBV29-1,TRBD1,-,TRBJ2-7,TGCAGCGTACAGGGGGAGACCTACGAGCAGTACTTC,CSVQGETYEQYF
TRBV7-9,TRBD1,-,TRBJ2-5,TGTGCCAGCAGACCGGACAGGGGAAAAGAGACCCAGTACTTC,CASRPDRGKETQYF
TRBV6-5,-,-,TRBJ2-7,TGTGCCAGCAGTTACTCTCCCCCTCTGGGGGGCAGCGAGCAGTACTTC,CASSYSPPLGGSEQYF
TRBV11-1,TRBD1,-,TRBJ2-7,TGTGCCAGCAGCTCCGGACAGGGGACATACGAGCAGTACTTC,CASSSGQGTYEQYF
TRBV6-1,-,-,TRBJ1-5,TGTGCCAGCAGTGAAGGATATAGCAATCAGCCCCAGCATTTT,CASSEGYSNQPQHF
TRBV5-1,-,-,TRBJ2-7,TGCGCCAGCAGCTCCGGGATCGACAGCTGGGACGAGCAGTACTTC,CASSSGIDSWDEQYF
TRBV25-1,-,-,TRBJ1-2,TGTGCCAGCAGTGAATCGACAGACGGTGGCTACACCTTC,CASSESTDGGYTF
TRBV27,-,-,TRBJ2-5,TGTGCCAGCAGTCCGATTGACGAGATAGCAGAGACCCAGTACTTC,CASSPIDEIAETQYF
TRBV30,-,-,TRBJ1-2,TGTGCCTCCGAAACCGAAATGTTCGTCAACTATGGCTACACCTTC,CASETEMFVNYGYTF
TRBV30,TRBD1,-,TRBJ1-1,TGTGCCCTCTCGGGGACAGGGACCTGGGGCACTGAAGCTTTCTTT,CALSGTGTWGTEAFF
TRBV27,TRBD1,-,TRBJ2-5,TGTGCCAGCAGTCCCCTGGACAGGGGGCTCTGGGAGACCCAGTACTTC,CASSPLDRGLWETQYF
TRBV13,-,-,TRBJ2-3,TGTGCCAGCAGCTTAACCCCTCGGACTCACACAGATACGCAGTATTTT,CASSLTPRTHTDTQYF
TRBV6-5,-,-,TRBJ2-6,TGTGCCAGCAAGGGTTCTGGGGCCAACGTCCTGACTTTC,CASKGSGANVLTF
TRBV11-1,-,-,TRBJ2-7,TGTGCCAGCAGCCTGGGGGGGCCGACATACGAGCAGTACTTC,CASSLGGPTYEQYF
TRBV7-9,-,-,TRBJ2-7,TGTGCCAGCAGCCTCCTTGACAACGAGCAGTACTTC,CASSLLDNEQYF
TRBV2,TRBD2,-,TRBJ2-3,TGTGCCAGCAGTGAATTGGCGGGAGTTGCAGATACGCAGTATTTT,CASSELAGVADTQYF
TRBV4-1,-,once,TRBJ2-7,TGCGCCAGCAGCCAAGATCGGCCCGTCGGGAAAGACGAGCAGTACTTC,CASSQDRPVGKDEQYF
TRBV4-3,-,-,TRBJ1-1,TGCGCCAGCAGCCAAGATTTCCGGCAGGGGCTATTGAACACTGAAGCTTTCTTT,CASSQDFRQGLLNTEAFF
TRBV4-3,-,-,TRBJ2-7,TGCGCCAGCAGCCAAGATATGGGCTACGAGCAGTACTTC,CASSQDMGYEQYF
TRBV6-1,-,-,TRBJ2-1,TGTGCCAACAGAAAAGGTAACTACAATGAGCAGTTCTTC,CANRKGNYNEQFF
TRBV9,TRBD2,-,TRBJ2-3,TGTGCCAGCAGCGCCGGGACTAGCGGGAGTCTTACAGATACGCAGTATTTT,CASSAGTSGSLTDTQYF
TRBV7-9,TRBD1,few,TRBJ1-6,TGTGCCAGCAGCTTAGGGACAGGGGTGGATTCACCCCTCCACTTT,CASSLGTGVDSPLHF
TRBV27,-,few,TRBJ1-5,TGTGCCAGCAGTTTAGGGATCGGCAATCAGCCCCAGCATTTT,CASSLGIGNQPQHF
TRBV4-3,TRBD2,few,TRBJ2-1,TGCGCCAGCAGCCAAGATAGCACGGGGGGGCAGAACAATGAGCAGTTCTTC,CASSQDSTGGQNNEQFF
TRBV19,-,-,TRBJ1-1,TGTGCCAGTAGTCAGGGGAACACTGAAGCTTTCTTT,CASSQGNTEAFF
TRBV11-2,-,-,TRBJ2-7,TGTGCCAGCAGCTTAGGGCAGGCCAAAGACTACGAGCAGTACTTC,CASSLGQAKDYEQYF
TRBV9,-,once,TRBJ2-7,TGTGCCAGCAGCGGGGACGGCTACGAGCAGTACTTC,CASSGDGYEQYF
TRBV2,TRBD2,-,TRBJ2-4,TGTGCCAGCAGTGAACACCTAGCGGGGGTCGGAAACATTCAGTACTTC,CASSEHLAGVGNIQYF
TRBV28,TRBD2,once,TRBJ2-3,TGTGCCAGCAGTTTAGGGACTAGCGCATTTAGCACAGATACGCAGTATTTT,CASSLGTSAFSTDTQYF
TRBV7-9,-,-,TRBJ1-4,TGTGCCAGCAGCCCGGGACAAGAAGCAACTAATGAAAAACTGTTTTTT,CASSPGQEATNEKLFF